This is a list of T cell receptor beta chains from one sample in a study of shared clonotypes between healthy human individuals. This table comes from immunoSEQ multiplex PCR, and its TCRdb copy is limited to in-frame clones, with some not included. The sample carries about 2.2 million clones, roughly 91% recorded once. The sequencing sample was made of naive CD8+ T cells from PBMCs. The receptors were sampled from a man between 18 and 35 years old in good health. Some clones in this sample may be carry-over from other donors' samples. CDR3s include the opening cysteine and the closing phenylalanine or tryptophan. The D gene is left open where the match is weak. Only some rows state a clone size, as once, few, many or a class for expanded clones.

V: TRBV9; size: .; length: 14; D: TRBD2; J: TRBJ2-5; CDR3: CASSPGGGQETQYF; DNA: TGTGCCAGCAGCCCCGGCGGGGGCCAAGAGACCCAGTACTTC
V: TRBV2; size: .; length: 12; D: TRBD1; J: TRBJ2-7; CDR3: CAGGQGSYEQYF; DNA: TGTGCCGGAGGACAGGGCTCCTACGAGCAGTACTTC
V: TRBV29-1; size: once; length: 12; D: .; J: TRBJ2-3; CDR3: CSARDGTDTQYF; DNA: TGCAGCGCCCGGGACGGCACAGATACGCAGTATTTT
V: TRBV15; size: .; length: 14; D: TRBD1; J: TRBJ1-2; CDR3: CATSRQGENYGYTF; DNA: TGTGCCACCAGCAGACAGGGGGAAAACTATGGCTACACCTTC
V: TRBV7-9; size: .; length: 17; D: TRBD1; J: TRBJ2-3; CDR3: CASSFDRSTGGTDTQYF; DNA: TGTGCCAGCAGCTTTGACCGATCGACAGGGGGAACAGATACGCAGTATTTT
V: TRBV7-9; size: once; length: 17; D: .; J: TRBJ2-7; CDR3: CASSARSTDKGPGEQYF; DNA: TGTGCCAGCAGCGCAAGAAGCACGGACAAGGGGCCTGGGGAGCAGTACTTC
V: TRBV7-2; size: .; length: 12; D: .; J: TRBJ2-7; CDR3: CATGAGIYEQYF; DNA: TGTGCCACAGGGGCGGGGATCTACGAGCAGTACTTC
V: TRBV29-1; size: .; length: 13; D: .; J: TRBJ2-1; CDR3: CSAKDRSYNEQFF; DNA: TGCAGCGCCAAAGACAGATCATACAATGAGCAGTTCTTC
V: TRBV7-9; size: .; length: 15; D: .; J: TRBJ2-2; CDR3: CASSAAGYNTGELFF; DNA: TGTGCCAGCAGCGCTGCGGGTTATAACACCGGGGAGCTGTTTTTT
V: TRBV4-2; size: .; length: 14; D: .; J: TRBJ2-7; CDR3: CASSQVASPYEQYF; DNA: TGTGCCAGCAGCCAAGTGGCTAGCCCCTACGAGCAGTACTTC
V: TRBV5-1; size: .; length: 14; D: TRBD2; J: TRBJ2-7; CDR3: CASSGGLAALEQYF; DNA: TGCGCCAGCAGCGGGGGACTAGCAGCTCTCGAGCAGTACTTC
V: TRBV6-6; size: .; length: 14; D: .; J: TRBJ2-1; CDR3: CASSRVASYNEQFF; DNA: TGTGCCAGCAGCCGGGTGGCCTCCTACAATGAGCAGTTCTTC
V: TRBV7-9; size: .; length: 16; D: TRBD2; J: TRBJ2-5; CDR3: CASLGLAGVSRETQYF; DNA: TGTGCCAGCTTGGGCCTAGCGGGAGTGAGCCGAGAGACCCAGTACTTC
V: TRBV13; size: .; length: 16; D: TRBD2; J: TRBJ2-3; CDR3: CASSITTSGLADTQYF; DNA: TGTGCCAGCAGCATTACGACTAGCGGGCTCGCAGATACGCAGTATTTT
V: TRBV27; size: .; length: 12; D: .; J: TRBJ2-1; CDR3: CASSSVSDEQFF; DNA: TGTGCCAGCAGTTCCGTGAGCGATGAGCAGTTCTTC
V: TRBV28; size: .; length: 16; D: TRBD2; J: TRBJ2-1; CDR3: CASSLSGLAADNEQFF; DNA: TGTGCCAGCAGTTTATCGGGACTAGCGGCGGACAATGAGCAGTTCTTC
V: TRBV5-4; size: .; length: 13; D: .; J: TRBJ1-4; CDR3: CASSLRIGEKLFF; DNA: TGTGCCAGCAGCTTGAGAATCGGGGAAAAACTGTTTTTT
V: TRBV5-8; size: .; length: 15; D: .; J: TRBJ1-1; CDR3: CASSRRALSESEAFF; DNA: TGTGCCAGCAGCAGGAGGGCCCTAAGCGAGAGTGAAGCTTTCTTT
V: TRBV7-9; size: .; length: 16; D: .; J: TRBJ2-5; CDR3: CASSLLGAEYQETQYF; DNA: TGTGCCAGCAGCTTACTAGGAGCGGAGTACCAAGAGACCCAGTACTTC
V: TRBV28; size: .; length: 17; D: .; J: TRBJ2-7; CDR3: CASSSGGHRTGFYEQYF; DNA: TGTGCCAGCAGTTCGGGGGGCCATAGGACAGGTTTCTACGAGCAGTACTTC
V: TRBV2; size: .; length: 13; D: .; J: TRBJ2-7; CDR3: CASSEGAPYEQYF; DNA: TGTGCCAGCAGTGAAGGCGCTCCCTACGAGCAGTACTTC